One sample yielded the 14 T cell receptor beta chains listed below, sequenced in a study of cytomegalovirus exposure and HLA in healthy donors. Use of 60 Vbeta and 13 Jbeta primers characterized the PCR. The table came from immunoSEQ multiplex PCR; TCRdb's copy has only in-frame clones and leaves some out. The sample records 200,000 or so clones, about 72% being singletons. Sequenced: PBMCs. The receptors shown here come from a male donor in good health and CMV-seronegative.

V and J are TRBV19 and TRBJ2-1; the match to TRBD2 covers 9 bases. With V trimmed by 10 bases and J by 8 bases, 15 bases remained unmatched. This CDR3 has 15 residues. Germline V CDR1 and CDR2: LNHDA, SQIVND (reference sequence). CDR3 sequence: CATRPGLAFPYEQFF. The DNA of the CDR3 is TGTGCCACTCGACCGGGACTAGCTTTTCCCTATGAGCAGTTCTTC. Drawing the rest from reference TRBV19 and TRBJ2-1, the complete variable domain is DGGITQSPKYLFRKEGQNVTLSCEQNLNHDAMYWYRQDPGQGLRLIYYSQIVNDFQKGDIAEGYSVSREKKESFPLTVTSAQKNPTAFYLCATRPGLAFPYEQFFGPGTRLTVL.

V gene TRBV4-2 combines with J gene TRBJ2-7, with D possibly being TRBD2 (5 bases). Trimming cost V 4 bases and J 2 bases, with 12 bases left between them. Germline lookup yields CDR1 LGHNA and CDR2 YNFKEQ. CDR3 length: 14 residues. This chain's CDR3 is CASSPWTSTYEQYF. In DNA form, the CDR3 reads TGTGCCAGCAGCCCTTGGACTTCGACCTACGAGCAGTACTTC.

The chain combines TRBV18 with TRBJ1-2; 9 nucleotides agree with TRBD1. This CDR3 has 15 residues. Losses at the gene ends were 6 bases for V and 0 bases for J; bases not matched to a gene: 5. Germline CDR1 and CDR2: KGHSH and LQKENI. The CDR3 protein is CASSPGQGANYGYTF. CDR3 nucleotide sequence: TGTGCCAGCTCGCCGGGACAGGGTGCTAACTATGGCTACACCTTC.

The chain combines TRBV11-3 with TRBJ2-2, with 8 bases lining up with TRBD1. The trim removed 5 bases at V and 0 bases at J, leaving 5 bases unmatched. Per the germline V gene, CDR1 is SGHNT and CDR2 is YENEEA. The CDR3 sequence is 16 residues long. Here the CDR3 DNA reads TGTGCCAGCAGCCGGCAACAGGGGGCGAACACCGGGGAGCTGTTTTTT. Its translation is CASSRQQGANTGELFF.

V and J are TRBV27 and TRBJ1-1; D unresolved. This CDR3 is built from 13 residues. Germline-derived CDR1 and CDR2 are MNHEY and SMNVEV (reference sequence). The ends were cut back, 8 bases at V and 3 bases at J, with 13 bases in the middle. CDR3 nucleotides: TGTGCCAGCGGCCGCGGCTATCACACTGAAGCTTTCTTT. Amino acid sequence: CASGRGYHTEAFF.

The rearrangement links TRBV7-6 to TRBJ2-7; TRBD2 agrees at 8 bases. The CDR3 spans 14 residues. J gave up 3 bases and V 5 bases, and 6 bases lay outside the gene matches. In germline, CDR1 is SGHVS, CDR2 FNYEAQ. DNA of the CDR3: TGTGCCAGCAGCGTAACGGGAGGGGACTACGAGCAGTACTTC. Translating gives CASSVTGGDYEQYF.

CDR3 amino acids: CASSIGGTGGEQYF. The CDR3 DNA reads TGTGCCAGTAGTATAGGCGGGACAGGGGGCGAGCAGTACTTC. The chain links TRBV19 to TRBJ2-7; TRBD1 aligns across 11 bases. Germline CDR1 and CDR2: LNHDA and SQIVND (reference sequence). Unmatched junction bases numbered 2, after V lost 1 base and J lost 6 bases. There are 14 residues in the CDR3.

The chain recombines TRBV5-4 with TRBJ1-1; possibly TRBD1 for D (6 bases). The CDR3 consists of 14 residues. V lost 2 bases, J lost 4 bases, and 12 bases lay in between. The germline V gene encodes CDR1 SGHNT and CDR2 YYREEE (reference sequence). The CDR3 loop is CASSFRDMGTEAFF. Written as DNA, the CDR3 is TGTGCCAGCAGCTTCCGGGACATGGGCACTGAAGCTTTCTTT.

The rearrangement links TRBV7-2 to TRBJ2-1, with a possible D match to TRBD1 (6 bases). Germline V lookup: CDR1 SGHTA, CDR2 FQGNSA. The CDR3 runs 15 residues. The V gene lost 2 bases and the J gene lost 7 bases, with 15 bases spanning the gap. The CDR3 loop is CASSLLGTPFNEQFF. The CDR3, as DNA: TGTGCCAGCAGCTTATTGGGGACACCATTTAATGAGCAGTTCTTC.

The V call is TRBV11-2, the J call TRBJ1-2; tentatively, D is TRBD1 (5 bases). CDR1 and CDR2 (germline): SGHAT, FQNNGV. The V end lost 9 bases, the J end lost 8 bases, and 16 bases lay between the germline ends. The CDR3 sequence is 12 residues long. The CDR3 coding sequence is TGTGCCAGTGCTTTAGGGGTTGTAGGCTACACCTTC. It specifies CASALGVVGYTF.

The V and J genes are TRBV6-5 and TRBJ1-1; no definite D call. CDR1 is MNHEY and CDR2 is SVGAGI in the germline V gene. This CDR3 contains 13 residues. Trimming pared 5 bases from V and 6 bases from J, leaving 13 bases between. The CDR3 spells CASSGLRTAEAFF. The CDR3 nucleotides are TGTGCCAGCAGTGGGTTAAGGACTGCTGAAGCTTTCTTT.

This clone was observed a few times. CDR3 DNA sequence: TGTGCCAGCAGCCAAGCCGCTAGCGCTAGCACAGATACGCAGTATTTT. Protein product: CASSQAASASTDTQYF. The V and J genes are TRBV4-2 and TRBJ2-3; a weak D match, TRBD2 (6 bases). Germline CDR1 reads LGHNA; CDR2 reads YNFKEQ. The CDR3 covers 16 residues. With 1 base removed from V and 0 bases from J, the gap between germline ends came to 11 bases.

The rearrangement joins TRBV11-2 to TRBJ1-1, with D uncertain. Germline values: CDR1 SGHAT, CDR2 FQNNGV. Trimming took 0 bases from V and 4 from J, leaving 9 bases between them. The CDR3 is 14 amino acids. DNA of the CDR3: TGTGCCAGCAGCTTAGATTTGGGAGGCACTGAAGCTTTCTTT. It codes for CASSLDLGGTEAFF.

The CDR3 spells CASRGRGTSGANVLTF. CDR3 coding DNA: TGTGCCAGCCGTGGCAGGGGAACGTCTGGGGCCAACGTCCTGACTTTC. The chain combines TRBV25-1 with TRBJ2-6; D may be TRBD1 (6 bases). The V gene's germline CDR1 is MGHDK and CDR2 SYGVNS. V was trimmed by 8 bases and J by 1 base, leaving 15 bases between them. This CDR3 contains 16 residues.